These 7 T cell receptor beta chains were all obtained from the same sample, sequenced in a study of cytomegalovirus exposure and HLA in healthy donors. The PCR made use of 60 Vbeta and 13 Jbeta primers. Generated by immunoSEQ multiplex PCR, the TCRdb table keeps only in-frame clones and is missing some. The sample holds 200,000 to 250,000 clones, approximately 81% seen once. The source material was PBMCs. Every receptor here comes from a human donor in good health.

The V gene is TRBV5-6, the J gene TRBJ1-1; possible D gene TRBD1, 5 bases. The CDR3 consists of 15 residues. Trimming removed 1 base from V and 0 bases from J, with 10 bases in between. Germline V gene sequence: CDR1 SGHDT, CDR2 YYEEEE. The CDR3 DNA is TGTGCCAGCAGCTTGCGGGGGGTGCTGAACACTGAAGCTTTCTTT. Its translation: CASSLRGVLNTEAFF.

The CDR3 DNA reads as TGTGCCAGCAGCCTCCCGGGGAGCGCTAGTGCCCGCTCCTACAATGAGCAGTTCTTC. It translates to CASSLPGSASARSYNEQFF. This sequence joins TRBV7-2 and TRBJ2-1; a possible D gene is TRBD2 (5 bases). Between the trimmed V and J ends, which lost 5 bases and 0 bases, there was a span of 23 bases. The CDR3 totals 19 residues. From germline, CDR1 is SGHTA and CDR2 FQGNSA.

The chain links TRBV7-8 to TRBJ2-3, with 7 bases aligning to TRBD2. The CDR3 is 14 residues long. With 5 bases clipped from V and 6 bases from J, the junction kept 8 bases outside the gene matches. Germline V lookup: CDR1 SGHVS, CDR2 FQNEAQ. The CDR3 DNA sequence: TGTGCCAGCAGCACGGCGGGGGTGGTGGATACGCAGTATTTT. Protein sequence: CASSTAGVVDTQYF.

The chain recombines TRBV7-2 with TRBJ2-2; 9 positions match TRBD2. The CDR3 is made up of 15 amino acids. Germline V gene sequence: CDR1 SGHTA, CDR2 FQGNSA. The V gene end was trimmed by 4 bases and the J gene end by 7 bases; junction bases not matched to a gene: 7. The CDR3 region is CASSYQIAGVGELFF. CDR3 sequence (DNA): TGTGCCAGCAGCTATCAGATAGCGGGAGTCGGGGAGCTGTTTTTT.

The chain joins TRBV7-9 to TRBJ2-2; D is possibly TRBD2 (5 bases). Germline V gene sequence: CDR1 SEHNR, CDR2 FQNEAQ (reference sequence). CDR3 length: 18 amino acids. Trimming removed 2 bases from V and 4 bases from J, with 20 bases in between. CDR3 loop: CASSLSPSRNSGTGELFF. CDR3 in DNA: TGTGCCAGCAGCTTATCCCCCTCAAGGAACAGCGGCACCGGGGAGCTGTTTTTT.

This clone was seen a single time. The chain recombines TRBV4-2 with TRBJ2-1; 10 bases are shared with TRBD2. The CDR3 covers 16 residues. The trim removed 1 base at V and 1 base at J, leaving 1 base unmatched. Germline CDR1 is LGHNA and CDR2 is YNFKEQ. CDR3 coding DNA: TGTGCCAGCAGCCAAGGGGGACTAGCGTCCTACAATGAGCAGTTCTTC. It codes for CASSQGGLASYNEQFF.

CDR3 DNA: TGTGCCAGCAGTGAAAGGGACTACGTCACAGATACGCAGTATTTT. This gives the protein CASSERDYVTDTQYF. This chain links TRBV25-1 with TRBJ2-3, with 7 bases identical to TRBD2. V shed 2 bases, J shed 2 bases, and the junction held 4 bases outside the gene matches. CDR1 is MGHDK and CDR2 is SYGVNS in the germline V gene. This CDR3 has 15 residues.